A selection of T cell receptor beta chains follows, all from one sample in a study of blood T cell repertoires in COVID-19. Assay: immunoSEQ multiplex PCR; the TCRdb copy retains only in-frame clones and omits some. The sample lists over 250,000 clones, 85% to 90% occurring once. The sequencing input was PBMCs or T cells enriched from blood (not recorded which). The receptors derive from a woman younger than 35 who had recovered from COVID-19. The CDR3 runs from the conserved cysteine through the conserved F or W. Fields, in order: J gene, D gene, clone size, V gene, CDR3 protein, CDR3 DNA. D genes are given only for firm matches. Some rows have no size entry. The others give once, few or many, or a class for an expanded clone.

TRBJ2-7,-,-,TRBV7-9,CASSLGLHYEQYF,TGTGCCAGCAGCCTAGGGCTTCACTACGAGCAGTACTTC
TRBJ1-1,TRBD1,-,TRBV2,CASRGLTGATEAFF,TGTGCCAGCAGGGGATTGACAGGGGCCACTGAAGCTTTCTTT
TRBJ2-2,-,-,TRBV12-3/TRBV12-4,CASTPLGTGELFF,TGTGCCAGCACTCCACTAGGGACCGGGGAGCTGTTTTTT
TRBJ1-5,TRBD1,once,TRBV19,CASSPHRGNQPQHF,TGTGCCAGTAGTCCCCACAGGGGGAATCAGCCCCAGCATTTT
TRBJ1-1,-,-,TRBV15,CATSRSPGRVETEAFF,TGTGCCACCAGCAGATCTCCTGGGAGGGTGGAAACTGAAGCTTTCTTT
TRBJ2-1,TRBD2,-,TRBV13,CASSTSGGAYNEQFF,TGTGCCAGCAGCACCAGCGGGGGGGCCTACAATGAGCAGTTCTTC
TRBJ2-7,-,-,TRBV5-4,CASSLSPNGVSTYEQYF,TGTGCCAGCAGCTTAAGCCCCAACGGGGTTAGCACCTACGAGCAGTACTTC
TRBJ2-3,-,-,TRBV11-3,CASSHPGTGYTQYF,TGTGCCAGCAGCCACCCCGGGACTGGGTATACGCAGTATTTT
TRBJ2-1,-,-,TRBV7-8,CASSWTRGGSYNEQFF,TGTGCCAGCAGCTGGACCAGGGGTGGCTCCTACAATGAGCAGTTCTTC
TRBJ1-2,TRBD1,-,TRBV23-1,CASSHPSAGTARLGDYGYTF,TGCGCCAGCAGTCATCCTTCTGCCGGGACAGCTCGATTAGGGGACTATGGCTACACCTTC
TRBJ2-3,TRBD2,-,TRBV5-1,CASSLGRGGGDLTDTQYF,TGCGCCAGCAGCTTGGGAAGGGGCGGGGGAGACCTCACAGATACGCAGTATTTT
TRBJ2-3,-,-,TRBV9,CASSVSGNPTDTQYF,TGTGCCAGCAGCGTATCAGGGAACCCCACAGATACGCAGTATTTT
TRBJ2-3,TRBD2,-,TRBV18,CASSPIGTSRDTQYF,TGTGCCAGCTCACCCATCGGGACTAGCAGAGATACGCAGTATTTT